Below are 14 T cell receptor beta chains sequenced from a single sample in a study of cytomegalovirus exposure and HLA in healthy donors. 60 Vbeta and 13 Jbeta primers were used in PCR. Here immunoSEQ multiplex PCR was the method, and the copy in TCRdb shows in-frame clones only, minus some. Among some 80,000 clones listed, around 81% were seen once. The sequenced sample consisted of PBMCs. The receptors shown here come from a man aged 40-55 years in good health and CMV-seronegative.

Only a few counts were recorded for this clone. The chain combines TRBV28 with TRBJ2-6; no clear D. The CDR3 is 15 residues long. V gave up 6 bases and J gave up 0 bases, with 9 bases separating them. The germline gives CDR1 MDHEN, CDR2 SYDVKM. CDR3 protein: CASSHSSSGANVLTF. In DNA form, the CDR3 reads TGTGCCAGCAGCCATAGTAGCTCTGGGGCCAACGTCCTGACTTTC.

V gene TRBV11-2 combines with J gene TRBJ2-7; D is ambiguous. The CDR3 covers 16 residues. Germline CDR1 and CDR2: SGHAT and FQNNGV. Between the trimmed V and J ends, which lost 2 bases and 5 bases, there was a span of 19 bases. The CDR3 loop reads CASSLKRLAVYNEQYF. The DNA for the CDR3 is TGTGCCAGCAGCTTAAAGAGGTTAGCAGTTTACAACGAGCAGTACTTC. Based on the CDR3 plus reference TRBV11-2 and TRBJ2-7, the full variable domain is EAGVAQSPRYKIIEKRQSVAFWCNPISGHATLYWYQQILGQGPKLLIQFQNNGVVDDSQLPKDRFSAERLKGVDSTLKIQPAKLEDSAVYLCASSLKRLAVYNEQYFGPGTRLTVT.

The V call is TRBV28, the J call TRBJ2-5; perhaps TRBD1 as D (5 bases). The CDR3 sequence is 13 residues long. Germline values: CDR1 MDHEN, CDR2 SYDVKM. V lost 6 bases and J 4 bases, leaving 12 bases between the germline ends. CDR3 sequence (DNA): TGTGCCAGCAGCGGGCAGGGTAGAGAGACCCAGTACTTC. Amino acid sequence: CASSGQGRETQYF. The variable domain in full, completed from reference TRBV28 and TRBJ2-5, reads DVKVTQSSRYLVKRTGEKVFLECVQDMDHENMFWYRQDPGLGLRLIYFSYDVKMKEKGDIPEGYSVSREKKERFSLILESASTNQTSMYLCASSGQGRETQYFGPGTRLLVL.

The chain links TRBV19 to TRBJ1-1, with D hard to call. Between the trimmed V and J ends, which lost 5 bases and 1 base, there was a span of 8 bases. The CDR3 is 13 amino acids. Germline values: CDR1 LNHDA, CDR2 SQIVND (reference sequence). The DNA of the CDR3 is TGTGCCAGTAGTGTAAACAGGAACACTGAAGCTTTCTTT. Amino acid sequence: CASSVNRNTEAFF.

This chain joins TRBV4-1 and TRBJ2-1; D is perhaps TRBD1 (5 bases). This CDR3 is 15 amino acids long. Trimming took off 0 bases at V and 16 bases at J, with 22 bases between the two ends. Germline V gene sequence: CDR1 MGHRA, CDR2 YSYEKL. This chain's CDR3 is CASSQDPAGHERPFF. CDR3 sequence (DNA): TGCGCCAGCAGCCAAGATCCGGCAGGGCACGAGCGTCCCTTCTTC.

The CDR3 region has the DNA TGTGCCAGCAGTTACGGGAGGGTAATGAACACTGAAGCTTTCTTT. It specifies CASSYGRVMNTEAFF. The chain couples TRBV6-6 to TRBJ1-1; D is uncertain. CDR1 MNHNY and CDR2 SVGAGI come from the germline V gene (reference sequence). The CDR3 sequence is 15 residues long. The V end lost 2 bases, the J end lost 0 bases, and 10 bases lay between the germline ends.

This chain joins TRBV4-1 and TRBJ2-7; D is possibly TRBD2 (6 bases). Per the germline V gene, CDR1 is MGHRA and CDR2 is YSYEKL. Trimming removed 4 bases at V and 7 bases at J, with 17 bases between. This CDR3 contains 14 residues. CDR3 protein: CASSPERELGEQYF. CDR3 nucleotides: TGCGCCAGCAGCCCGGAACGGGAGCTCGGAGAGCAGTACTTC.

Here the CDR3 reads CASSGLAGGNPRETQYF. The CDR3, as DNA: TGTGCCAGCAGTGGTTTAGCGGGAGGGAACCCCCGGGAGACCCAGTACTTC. The gene calls are TRBV6-1 and TRBJ2-5; 11 nucleotides match TRBD2. Germline trimming cut 4 bases from V and 5 bases from J; bases unmatched to any gene: 12. From germline, CDR1 is MNHNS and CDR2 SASEGT. The CDR3 has 17 amino acids.

A few counts support this clone. The V and J genes are TRBV28 and TRBJ2-7; the D gene is possibly TRBD2 (5 bases). V was pared by 3 bases and J by 0 bases, with 9 bases between. CDR1 is MDHEN, CDR2 SYDVKM, per germline. The CDR3 length is 14 residues. The CDR3 here is CASSLTGISYEQYF. CDR3 nucleotide sequence: TGTGCCAGCAGTTTGACCGGGATCTCCTACGAGCAGTACTTC.

The chain is built from TRBV5-4 and TRBJ2-7; perhaps TRBD1 as D (5 bases). Trimming left V 3 bases short and J 2 bases short, with 6 bases between. CDR1 SGHNT and CDR2 YYREEE come from the germline V gene (reference sequence). This CDR3 region has 12 residues. In DNA, the CDR3 is TGTGCCAGCAGCTCAGGGCCCTACGAGCAGTACTTC. Residues: CASSSGPYEQYF.

This clone was counted between two and nine times. The rearrangement links TRBV15 to TRBJ1-3, with a tentative D call TRBD1 (5 bases). CDR1 is LNHNV, CDR2 YYDKDF, per germline (reference sequence). The V end was cut by 3 bases, the J end by 7 bases, with 16 bases between. CDR3 length equals 15 residues. As DNA, the CDR3 is TGTGCCACCAGCAGTTGGGGCAGACTTTTGAACACCATATATTTT. It specifies CATSSWGRLLNTIYF.

The gene calls are TRBV7-9 and TRBJ2-7; D is perhaps TRBD1 (6 bases). Germline CDR1 SEHNR, CDR2 FQNEAQ (reference sequence). CDR3 length: 13 amino acids. Trimming pared 1 base from V and 5 bases from J, leaving 9 bases between. The CDR3: CASSLGQADEQYF. CDR3 in DNA: TGTGCCAGCAGCTTAGGACAGGCTGACGAGCAGTACTTC.

The chain joins TRBV29-1 to TRBJ2-1; 7 bases line up with TRBD1. Germline lookup yields CDR1 SQVTM and CDR2 ANQGSEA. The CDR3 consists of 12 residues. Unmatched junction bases numbered 16, after V lost 7 bases and J lost 16 bases. In nucleotides, the CDR3 is TGCAGCGCGAACAAGCTCCGGGACAGCAACTTCTTC. This gives the protein CSANKLRDSNFF.

The rearrangement links TRBV9 to TRBJ2-5; 8 nucleotides align to TRBD1. From germline, CDR1 is SGDLS and CDR2 YYNGEE. CDR3 size: 14 residues. V dropped 4 bases and J dropped 1; count of bases not matched to a gene: 3. In DNA, the CDR3 is TGTGCCAGCAGCCCACAGGGGGTCCAAGAGACCCAGTACTTC. Protein product: CASSPQGVQETQYF.